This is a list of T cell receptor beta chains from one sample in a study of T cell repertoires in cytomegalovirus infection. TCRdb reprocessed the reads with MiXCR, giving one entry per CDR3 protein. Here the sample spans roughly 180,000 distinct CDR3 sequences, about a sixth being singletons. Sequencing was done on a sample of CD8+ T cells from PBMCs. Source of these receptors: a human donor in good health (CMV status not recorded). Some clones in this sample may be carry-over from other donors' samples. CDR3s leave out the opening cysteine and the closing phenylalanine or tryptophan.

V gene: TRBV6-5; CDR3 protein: ASSYLGQESGELF
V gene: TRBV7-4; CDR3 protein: ASSSRDSSRQAKNIQY
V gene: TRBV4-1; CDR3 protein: ASSQDQTFGNNEQF
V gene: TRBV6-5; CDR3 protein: ASWAGGGNEQF
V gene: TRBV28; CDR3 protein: ASSPRTTTDTQY
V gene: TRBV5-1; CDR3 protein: ASSPAVQGEETQY
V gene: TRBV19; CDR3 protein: ASSPWTGGIQETQY
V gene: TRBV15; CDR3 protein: ATSRDRPRGRNEQY
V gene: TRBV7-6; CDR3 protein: ASSLTSGGMSSYEQY
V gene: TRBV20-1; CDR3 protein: SARDRGYAKNIQY
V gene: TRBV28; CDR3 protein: ASSLWVPRRYEQY
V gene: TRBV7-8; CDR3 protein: ASNSVRGQGELF
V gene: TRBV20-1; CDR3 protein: SARIPGGHEQY
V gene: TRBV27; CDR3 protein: ASSFVFSGANVLT
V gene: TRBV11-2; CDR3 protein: ASSLDQETQY
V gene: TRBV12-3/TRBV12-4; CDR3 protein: ASSLTATGAGWDTEAF
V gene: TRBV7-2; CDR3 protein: ASSSGVPNEKLF
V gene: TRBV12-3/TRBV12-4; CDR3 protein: ASRTQGQLNTEAF
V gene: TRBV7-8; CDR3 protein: ASSSRRGLARDPNYGYT
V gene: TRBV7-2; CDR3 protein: ASSSWSRDPDGYT
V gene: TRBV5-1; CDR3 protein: ASSLRTPQDWYGYT
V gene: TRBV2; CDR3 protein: ASSERVSNSPLH
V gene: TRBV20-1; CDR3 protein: SAPRGQGAEEQY
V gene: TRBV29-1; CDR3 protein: SVENRVGGDEQF
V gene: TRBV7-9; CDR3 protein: ASSSDDYSSYEQY
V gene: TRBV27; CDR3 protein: ASSPRQGWDSPLH
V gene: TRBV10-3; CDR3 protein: AISSEGGALYEQY
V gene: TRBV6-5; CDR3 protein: ARSYSRGDTQY
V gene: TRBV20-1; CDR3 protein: SARDSPNPGTEAF
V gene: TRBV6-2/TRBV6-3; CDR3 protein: ASIPGGSYEQY
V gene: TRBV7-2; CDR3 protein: ASSARDRTRNEQF
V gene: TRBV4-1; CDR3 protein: ASSQDTGAPQETQY
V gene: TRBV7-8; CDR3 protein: ASSLPGGTADTQY
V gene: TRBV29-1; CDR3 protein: SVETRGTVAKNIQY
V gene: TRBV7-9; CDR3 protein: GDRVDGMSNQPQH
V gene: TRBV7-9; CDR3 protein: ASSLVADRGSDTQY
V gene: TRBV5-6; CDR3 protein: ASSLEGGDRGPFYNEQF
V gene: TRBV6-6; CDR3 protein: ASSYGSGGPGSYEQY
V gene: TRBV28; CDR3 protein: ASRPLPQTGTDTQY
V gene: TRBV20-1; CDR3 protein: SAPSGTYTEAF
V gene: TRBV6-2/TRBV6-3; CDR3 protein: ARSPRWDRADPYTEAF
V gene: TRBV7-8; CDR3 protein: ASSSGQSRLPSGANVLT